The clone carrying this T cell receptor (beta chain) was detected a few times. Its antigen remains unknown. Prepared TCR beta cDNA libraries contained unique molecular identifiers. TCRdb used MiXCR to reprocess the PCR reads, holding one entry per CDR3 protein. The data contain approximately 770,000 distinct CDR3 sequences, around 45% of them seen just once; the ten biggest clones take up roughly 4.9%. V dropped 0 bases and J dropped 7; count of bases not matched to a gene: 11. Germline V gene data show CDR1 as MNHEY and CDR2 as SVGAGI. The CDR3 spans 16 residues. The data originate from a study of post-analysis software for immune sequencing data. Study outcomes and limitations: A few TRBV segments, TRBV5-6, TRBV5-1 and TRBV20-1 among them, were found more frequent in patients than controls.

The specimen sequenced was blood. This clonotype was obtained from a girl aged 5 to 17 with multiple sclerosis. The V and J genes are TRBV6-5 and TRBJ1-1, with 7 bases that match TRBD1. In DNA form, the CDR3 reads TGTGCCAGCAGTTACTCATTAACAGGGGTTTACGGTGAAGCTTTCTTT. Its translation is CASSYSLTGVYGEAFF.